The 26 T cell receptor beta chains listed next were all sequenced from one sample in a study of vaccination and CD4 T cells after COVID-19 (dated by TCRdb to between 2021 and 2024). The library was generated by PCR. The data were produced on an Illumina iSeq 100. DNA from cultured CD4+ T cells was subjected to TCR sequencing with the Oncomine TCR Beta short-read assay at the Johns Hopkins FTIC core. TCRdb passed the public sequencing reads through fastp at Q25 and MiXCR, retaining productive beta sequences. A single entry per CDR3 protein holds the most common genes and DNA from its merged rows. This sample is represented by around 18,000 distinct CDR3 sequences; approximately 57% of them were singletons. Clones ranked in the top ten supply less than 10% of the sample. The antigens for these receptors are not known. The meaning of the sample's treatment or condition label: roughly ten-day PBMC culture with coronavirus spike peptide pools or control peptides (ViraFEST assay).

What was sequenced was CD4+ T cells from blood, cultured in vitro. Every receptor here comes from a human donor who had recovered from COVID-19.

The V call is TRBV21-1, the J call TRBJ1-6. TRBV21-1 is reported as a pseudogene. The CDR3 loop spans 17 amino acids. The CDR3 protein is CASSKVDRGTYNSPLHF. For the CDR3, the DNA is TGTGCCAGCAGCAAAGTGGATCGGGGAACCTATAATTCACCCCTCCACTTT.

V is TRBV20-1 and J is TRBJ2-6; D possibly uses TRBD1 or TRBD2 (6 bases each). The CDR3 contains 15 residues. Per germline, CDR1 DFQATT and CDR2 SNEGSKA (reference sequence). V was shortened by 2 bases and J by 2 bases, with 10 bases between the two germline ends. CDR3 nucleotide sequence: TGCAGTGCTAGAAGGAGGGACACTGGGGCCAACGTCCTGACTTTC. It yields the protein CSARRRDTGANVLTF.

The V gene is TRBV20-1, the J gene TRBJ1-1; weak D call: TRBD1 (6 bases). V lost 5 bases to trimming and J lost 6 bases, with 13 bases between them. In germline, CDR1 is DFQATT, CDR2 SNEGSKA (reference sequence). The CDR3 spans 12 residues. The CDR3 DNA is TGCAGTGCTCCAGGGGATGGGGCTGAAGCTTTCTTT. Translating it yields CSAPGDGAEAFF.

The V gene is TRBV12-3 or TRBV12-4, the J gene TRBJ2-2, with D perhaps assigned TRBD1 or TRBD2 (5 bases each). The CDR3 loop spans 16 amino acids. V was cut by 6 bases and J by 3 bases, with 17 bases left in between. The CDR3: CASSFLGPPDTGELFF. CDR3 nucleotides: TGTGCCAGCAGCTTCCTGGGACCGCCGGACACCGGGGAGCTGTTTTTT.

The genes are TRBV4-2 and TRBJ2-7; D uncertain. This CDR3 spans 16 amino acids. Germline-derived CDR1 and CDR2 are LGHNA and YNFKEQ. V dropped 0 bases and J dropped 4 bases, with 16 bases sitting between them. Written as DNA, the CDR3 is TGTGCCAGCAGCCAAGATCTAGGAACACGTCAATACGAGCAGTACTTC. The encoded protein is CASSQDLGTRQYEQYF.

The chain uses TRBV20-1 and TRBJ2-3; D might be TRBD2 (6 bases). There are 16 residues in the CDR3. Germline V gives CDR1 DFQATT, CDR2 SNEGSKA (reference sequence). V was shortened by 5 bases and J by 2 bases, with 20 bases between the two germline ends. CDR3 protein: CSAGSPGAGLTDTQYF. CDR3 DNA: TGCAGTGCTGGGTCCCCAGGAGCGGGCCTCACAGATACGCAGTATTTT.

This clonotype was seen a few times. This chain joins TRBV28 and TRBJ1-5, with TRBD1 as a possible D gene (6 bases). Trimming took 3 bases from V and 5 from J, leaving 11 bases between them. The CDR3 consists of 14 residues. Germline V gene lookup returns CDR1 MDHEN and CDR2 SYDVKM. This chain's CDR3 is CASSLVQGDQPQHF. CDR3 DNA: TGTGCCAGCAGTTTGGTACAGGGCGATCAGCCCCAGCATTTT.

This chain links TRBV19 with TRBJ1-2; D is unresolved. The V gene lost 10 bases and the J gene lost 1 base, with 10 bases spanning the gap. Looked up from germline, CDR1 is LNHDA and CDR2 is SQIVND (reference sequence). The CDR3 spans 12 residues. The CDR3 is CATQRDNYGYTF. The CDR3 region has the DNA TGTGCCACCCAACGGGATAACTATGGCTACACCTTC.

V and J are TRBV27 and TRBJ2-2; maybe TRBD2 (6 bases). The CDR3 contains 16 residues. Germline-derived CDR1 and CDR2 are MNHEY and SMNVEV (reference sequence). The V gene lost 2 bases and the J gene lost 2 bases, with 12 bases spanning the gap. The CDR3 protein is CASSLGVAANTGELFF. CDR3 coding DNA: TGTGCCAGCAGTTTAGGGGTAGCGGCTAACACCGGGGAGCTGTTTTTT.

The chain joins TRBV7-2 to TRBJ2-3; no firm D call. The V gene's germline CDR1 is SGHTA and CDR2 FQGNSA. V was pared by 3 bases and J by 5 bases, with 9 bases between. This CDR3 is 13 amino acids long. The CDR3 DNA reads as TGTGCCAGCAGCTTCGAGGCAGGAGATACGCAGTATTTT. Translating it yields CASSFEAGDTQYF.

The rearrangement uses TRBV20-1 and TRBJ1-1; D is undetermined. The CDR3 consists of 15 residues. Trimming shortened V by 7 bases and J by 1 base, and 19 bases separated the two germline ends. The germline V gene encodes CDR1 DFQATT and CDR2 SNEGSKA (reference sequence). CDR3 coding DNA: TGCAGTGTCCTTGCATTATCCAGGCCGAACACTGAAGCTTTCTTT. Translated: CSVLALSRPNTEAFF.

J is TRBJ2-1 and V is TRBV6-1; TRBD1 or TRBD2 may be the D gene (5 bases each). Trimming pared 5 bases from V and 2 bases from J, leaving 10 bases between. Germline loops: CDR1 MNHNS, CDR2 SASEGT. CDR3 length: 14 residues. CDR3 amino acids: CASSPADTYNEQFF. The DNA for the CDR3 is TGTGCCAGCAGTCCAGCGGACACCTACAATGAGCAGTTCTTC.

CDR3 sequence (DNA): TGCAGTGCCGGCACCGCGACTGAGCAGTTCTTC. This encodes CSAGTATEQFF. The rearrangement joins TRBV20-1 to TRBJ2-1; D gene ambiguous. With 6 bases removed from V and 9 bases from J, the gap between germline ends came to 12 bases. Germline V gene data show CDR1 as DFQATT and CDR2 as SNEGSKA (reference sequence). The CDR3 contains 11 residues.

The chain uses TRBV28 and TRBJ1-1, with a tentative D call TRBD1 (6 bases). This CDR3 contains 16 residues. Trimming took off 6 bases at V and 3 bases at J, with 20 bases between the two ends. Germline loops: CDR1 MDHEN, CDR2 SYDVKM. In DNA form, the CDR3 reads TGTGCCAGCAGCGTGGGGGGGGCCCAAGGGGACACTGAAGCTTTCTTT. This translates into CASSVGGAQGDTEAFF.

The chain joins TRBV19 to TRBJ1-3, with D hard to call. The CDR3 contains 16 residues. Germline V gives CDR1 LNHDA, CDR2 SQIVND (reference sequence). V was trimmed by 3 bases and J by 0 bases, leaving 12 bases between them. In DNA form, the CDR3 reads TGTGCCAGTAGTATCGGGGTGGACTACTCTGGAAACACCATATATTTT. Its protein is CASSIGVDYSGNTIYF.

The rearrangement joins TRBV27 to TRBJ1-5; TRBD1 matches at 8 bases. The CDR3 totals 17 residues. The J segment lost 0 bases and the V segment lost 4 bases, leaving 8 bases of the junction unmatched. Per germline, CDR1 MNHEY and CDR2 SMNVEV (reference sequence). CDR3 nucleotide sequence: TGTGCCAGCAGTTCTCGGACAGGGATCTTTAGCAATCAGCCCCAGCATTTT. Encoded protein: CASSSRTGIFSNQPQHF.

This chain links TRBV20-1 with TRBJ1-6; maybe TRBD1 (5 bases). Germline lookup yields CDR1 DFQATT and CDR2 SNEGSKA (reference sequence). V lost 1 base, J lost 3 bases, and 13 bases lay in between. This CDR3 contains 16 residues. CDR3 nucleotides: TGCAGTGCTAGAGGGGCGGGACGGGTCTATAATTCACCCCTCCACTTT. Translating gives CSARGAGRVYNSPLHF.

This clonotype was picked up a small number of times. V usage is TRBV10-3 and J usage is TRBJ1-2, with D tentatively TRBD1 (6 bases). CDR3 length: 12 amino acids. Germline V gene sequence: CDR1 ENHRY, CDR2 SYGVKD. Here the CDR3 DNA reads TGTGCGAGCACCGGGACATCCCTTGGCTACACCTTC. Protein sequence: CASTGTSLGYTF.

This chain connects TRBV6-5 to TRBJ2-5, with TRBD2 identical over 8 bases. Germline V gene sequence: CDR1 MNHEY, CDR2 SVGAGI. CDR3 size: 16 residues. Trimming took 2 bases from V and 5 from J; bases not matched to a gene: 10. The CDR3 DNA follows: TGTGCCAGCAGTTACGGGTCGTTTACGGGAGGGGAGACCCAGTACTTC. Protein sequence: CASSYGSFTGGETQYF.

DNA of the CDR3: TGTGCCAGCAGCTTTATACCGGGACTAGCGGGAGGGCTCGCAGATACGCAGTATTTT. Translation gives CASSFIPGLAGGLADTQYF. The rearrangement uses TRBV11-3 and TRBJ2-3; 16 bases line up with TRBD2. CDR3 length: 19 amino acids. In germline, CDR1 is SGHNT, CDR2 YENEEA. The trim removed 3 bases at V and 4 bases at J, leaving 10 bases unmatched.

V usage is TRBV20-1 and J usage is TRBJ2-3, with 7 positions matching TRBD1. V trimming: 3 bases; J trimming: 4 bases; junction bases outside the gene matches: 7. Per the germline V gene, CDR1 is DFQATT and CDR2 is SNEGSKA (reference sequence). This CDR3 spans 14 amino acids. This CDR3 is CSASKGAVADTQYF. CDR3 coding DNA: TGCAGTGCTAGTAAGGGGGCGGTGGCAGATACGCAGTATTTT.

The chain is built from TRBV6-2 or TRBV6-3 and TRBJ2-4; no reliable D call. The V gene lost 6 bases and the J gene lost 0 bases, with 15 bases spanning the gap. The germline V gene has CDR1 MNHEY and CDR2 SVGEGT. The length of the CDR3 is 16 residues. The CDR3 is CASRSVRHLAKNIQYF. The CDR3 DNA sequence: TGTGCCAGCAGGAGCGTAAGACATCTAGCCAAAAACATTCAGTACTTC.

In this sample, this clonotype turned up a few times. The CDR3 region has the DNA TGCGCCAGCAGTGAGTCTCTCGCTGACAGAAACAATGAGCAGTTCTTC. This gives the protein CASSESLADRNNEQFF. J is TRBJ2-1 and V is TRBV10-1; perhaps TRBD1 as D (5 bases). This CDR3 comprises 16 residues. V gave up 0 bases and J gave up 5 bases, with 14 bases separating them. The germline CDR1 and CDR2 sequences are WNHNN and SYGVQD (reference sequence).

This clonotype showed up just once. The V and J genes are TRBV18 and TRBJ1-1; no firm D call. The CDR3 has 13 amino acids. V was cut by 2 bases and J by 0 bases, with 4 bases left in between. Germline V lookup: CDR1 KGHSH, CDR2 LQKENI. The CDR3 loop reads CASSPALNTEAFF. The CDR3 DNA is TGTGCCAGCTCACCAGCCCTGAACACTGAAGCTTTCTTT.

The chain carries TRBV6-1 and TRBJ2-5, with 9 bases that match TRBD2. The V gene's germline CDR1 is MNHNS and CDR2 SASEGT. The CDR3 has 18 residues. With V trimmed by 1 base and J by 4 bases, 13 bases remained unmatched. CDR3 protein: CASSEGAGGAVMRETQYF. The CDR3, as DNA: TGTGCCAGCAGTGAAGGGGCGGGAGGGGCGGTAATGCGAGAGACCCAGTACTTC.

V and J are TRBV21-1 and TRBJ2-7. TRBV21-1 is noted as a pseudogene. The CDR3 has 10 residues. In DNA form, the CDR3 reads TGTGCCAGCAACTGTGACGAGCAGTACTTC. It yields the protein CASNCDEQYF.